Each of the 18 T cell receptor beta chains below was sequenced from the same sample in a study of PD-L1 blockade in urothelial cancer. Stated time point: peripheral blood 6 weeks after treatment start. Here immunoSEQ multiplex PCR was the method, and the copy in TCRdb shows in-frame clones only, minus some. Found here are roughly 40,000 clones, 91% of them singletons; the top ten hold approximately 7.9%. The sequencing used PBMCs, collected around atezolizumab (anti-PD-L1) treatment. The receptors were gathered from a man between 65 and 79 years old with urothelial cancer.

This clone was seen a handful of times. The chain is built from TRBV7-2 and TRBJ2-3; D is perhaps TRBD1 (5 bases). CDR3 length: 16 amino acids. Germline CDR1 reads SGHTA; CDR2 reads FQGNSA. Between the trimmed V and J ends, which lost 7 bases and 4 bases, there was a span of 21 bases. The CDR3 DNA follows: TGTGCCAGCACCAAGGGGCGCGTGGGCCAGGCAGATACGCAGTATTTT. Its protein product is CASTKGRVGQADTQYF.

A single count supports this clone. The CDR3 DNA reads as TGCGCCAGCAGCTTGGCGGTAGACAGGGATGAGCAGTTCTTC. This codes for CASSLAVDRDEQFF. The chain joins TRBV5-1 to TRBJ2-1; TRBD1 matches at 7 bases. Losses at the gene ends were 0 bases for V and 8 bases for J; bases not matched to a gene: 5. The CDR3 consists of 14 residues. From germline, CDR1 is SGHRS and CDR2 YFSETQ.

The rearrangement uses TRBV5-6 and TRBJ2-5, with TRBD2 matching 7 bases. V gave up 3 bases and J gave up 0 bases; unmatched junction bases: 11. Germline V gives CDR1 SGHDT, CDR2 YYEEEE. This CDR3 has 17 amino acids. The CDR3 loop reads CASSSSISGIYQETQYF. The CDR3 DNA is TGTGCCAGCAGCTCCTCCATAAGCGGGATATACCAAGAGACCCAGTACTTC.

This chain links TRBV4-2 with TRBJ2-5; TRBD2 agrees at 14 bases. The CDR3 runs 15 residues. CDR1 is LGHNA, CDR2 YNFKEQ, per germline. J lost 5 bases, V lost 2 bases, and 1 base had no gene match. Here the CDR3 DNA reads TGTGCCAGCAGCCAATGGACTAGCGGGAGGGAGACCCAGTACTTC. Protein sequence: CASSQWTSGRETQYF.

J is TRBJ1-1 and V is TRBV27; 7 bases align to TRBD1. CDR3 length: 15 residues. CDR1 is MNHEY, CDR2 SMNVEV, per germline (reference sequence). Trimming took 2 bases from V and 6 from J; bases not matched to a gene: 9. CDR3 DNA: TGTGCCAGCAGTTTACGGACAGGTACGATTTCTGAAGCTTTCTTT. It specifies CASSLRTGTISEAFF.

The chain combines TRBV5-1 with TRBJ1-5; D is possibly TRBD1 (5 bases). This CDR3 is 18 amino acids long. Trimming removed 0 bases from V and 2 bases from J, with 18 bases in between. The germline V gene encodes CDR1 SGHRS and CDR2 YFSETQ. Written as DNA, the CDR3 is TGCGCCAGCAGCTTGGAGTCAGGGTCGGGTTTGGGCAATCAGCCCCAGCATTTT. Amino acids: CASSLESGSGLGNQPQHF. The variable domain in full, completed from reference TRBV5-1 and TRBJ1-5, reads KAGVTQTPRYLIKTRGQQVTLSCSPISGHRSVSWYQQTPGQGLQFLFEYFSETQRNKGNFPGRFSGRQFSNSRSEMNVSTLELGDSALYLCASSLESGSGLGNQPQHFGDGTRLSIL.

The chain employs TRBV7-3 and TRBJ2-3; 10 bases map to TRBD2. CDR1 SGHTA and CDR2 FQGTGA come from the germline V gene. Trimming removed 5 bases from V and 2 bases from J; junction bases left unmatched: 7. The CDR3 extends over 16 amino acids. The CDR3 region has the DNA TGTGCCAGCAGCGGCAAGCGGGAGGGCCCCACAGATACGCAGTATTTT. Its protein is CASSGKREGPTDTQYF.

The chain is built from TRBV7-6 and TRBJ2-3; TRBD2 agrees at 14 bases. Germline CDR1 and CDR2: SGHVS and FNYEAQ. V lost 1 base and J lost 4; bases outside the gene matches: 13. The CDR3 length is 20 residues. CDR3 sequence reads: CASSLEGRLAGGPGADTQYF. The CDR3 nucleotides read TGTGCCAGCAGCTTAGAGGGCCGACTAGCGGGAGGGCCGGGGGCAGATACGCAGTATTTT.

The V and J genes are TRBV19 and TRBJ2-3, with D tentatively TRBD2 (7 bases). This CDR3 region has 14 residues. The germline V and J ends were trimmed by 7 bases and 5 bases, with 16 bases remaining between them. Germline V gives CDR1 LNHDA, CDR2 SQIVND (reference sequence). For the CDR3, the DNA is TGTGCCAGTACCCGGGGGGCGGGCGGAGATACGCAGTATTTT. This codes for CASTRGAGGDTQYF.

The V gene is TRBV5-1, the J gene TRBJ2-5; 7 bases align to TRBD1. With 4 bases clipped from V and 1 base from J, the junction kept 4 bases outside the gene matches. Germline-derived CDR1 and CDR2 are SGHRS and YFSETQ. This CDR3 is built from 14 residues. CDR3 protein: CASSPRTGQETQYF. The CDR3 coding sequence is TGCGCCAGCAGCCCAAGGACAGGCCAAGAGACCCAGTACTTC.

The chain joins TRBV19 to TRBJ2-1, with 9 bases matching TRBD1. The CDR3 consists of 15 residues. Germline CDR1 and CDR2: LNHDA and SQIVND (reference sequence). V lost 7 bases to trimming and J lost 4 bases; unmatched junction nucleotides: 8. The CDR3 nucleotides are TGTGCCAGTAACCTACAGGGGGCTGGTTACAATGAGCAGTTCTTC. This translates into CASNLQGAGYNEQFF.

J is TRBJ2-2 and V is TRBV30, with 8 bases that match TRBD1. Germline-derived CDR1 and CDR2 are GTSNPN and SVGIG (reference sequence). The CDR3 contains 14 residues. J lost 6 bases, V lost 0 bases, and 3 bases had no gene match. The CDR3 DNA reads TGTGCCTGGAGTGTTCCGGACAGGGCCGGGGAGCTGTTTTTT. It specifies CAWSVPDRAGELFF.

The chain combines TRBV6-5 with TRBJ1-2; D gene uncertain. Trimming cost V 4 bases and J 4 bases, with 13 bases left between them. In germline, CDR1 is MNHEY, CDR2 SVGAGI. There are 14 residues in the CDR3. CDR3 protein: CASSSTMAGYGYTF. In DNA form, the CDR3 reads TGTGCCAGCAGTTCCACCATGGCTGGCTATGGCTACACCTTC.

This chain joins TRBV5-1 and TRBJ2-6, with D maybe TRBD2 (6 bases). Trimming shortened V by 1 base and J by 0 bases, and 17 bases separated the two germline ends. Germline lookup yields CDR1 SGHRS and CDR2 YFSETQ. This CDR3 comprises 19 residues. The CDR3 loop is CASSLSVAGIGSGANVLTF. CDR3 DNA sequence: TGCGCCAGCAGCTTGTCGGTTGCGGGAATCGGCTCTGGGGCCAACGTCCTGACTTTC. The variable domain in full, completed from reference TRBV5-1 and TRBJ2-6, reads KAGVTQTPRYLIKTRGQQVTLSCSPISGHRSVSWYQQTPGQGLQFLFEYFSETQRNKGNFPGRFSGRQFSNSRSEMNVSTLELGDSALYLCASSLSVAGIGSGANVLTFGAGSRLTVL.

The V call is TRBV27, the J call TRBJ2-1; D remains ambiguous. The CDR3 is 13 residues long. V was shortened by 6 bases and J by 2 bases, with 8 bases between the two germline ends. The germline CDR1 and CDR2 sequences are MNHEY and SMNVEV (reference sequence). The DNA for the CDR3 is TGTGCCAGCAGAGGAAGCGCCTACAATGAGCAGTTCTTC. Amino acid sequence: CASRGSAYNEQFF.

The chain recombines TRBV5-1 with TRBJ1-4; D not certain. The V end was cut by 4 bases, the J end by 8 bases, with 18 bases between. The CDR3 has 15 amino acids. The germline CDR1 and CDR2 sequences are SGHRS and YFSETQ. The CDR3, as DNA: TGCGCCAGCAGCCCCCGGCCTACTACATTGGAAAAACTGTTTTTT. Translating gives CASSPRPTTLEKLFF.

This rearrangement joins TRBV6-5 to TRBJ2-1; 9 bases line up with TRBD2. V was pared by 6 bases and J by 3 bases, with 6 bases of the junction left unmatched. This CDR3 comprises 15 residues. Germline loops: CDR1 MNHEY, CDR2 SVGAGI. The CDR3 sequence: CASRGRGGGYNEQFF. CDR3 DNA sequence: TGTGCCAGCAGGGGGCGGGGGGGCGGCTACAATGAGCAGTTCTTC.

The chain carries TRBV18 and TRBJ2-1; 11 bases are a match to TRBD2. The CDR3 runs to 16 residues. The V gene end was trimmed by 5 bases and the J gene end by 4 bases; junction bases not matched to a gene: 7. Germline CDR1 KGHSH, CDR2 LQKENI. The CDR3 DNA reads TGTGCCAGCTCAACTCCCGGGACTAGCGGTTACAATGAGCAGTTCTTC. Encoded protein: CASSTPGTSGYNEQFF.